The entry below gives a single T cell receptor (beta chain) sequence along with its context. The entry originates in a study of circulating and synovial CD4+ cells in juvenile arthritis. This CDR3 has 15 amino acids. CDR1 and CDR2 (germline): SGHTA, FQGTGA. With V trimmed by 5 bases and J by 5 bases, 8 bases remained unmatched. Only in-frame clones appear in the TCRdb table, and some are missing; sequencing was by immunoSEQ multiplex PCR. Found here are 35,000 or so clones, more than 90% of them singletons; the top ten hold 0.15% to 0.2%. The specimen was CD4+ T cells from blood. The TCR was taken from a human donor with juvenile idiopathic arthritis. The chain employs TRBV7-3 and TRBJ1-4, with 7 bases aligning to TRBD1. As DNA, the CDR3 is TGTGCCAGCAGCGCGCGGGACAGTAAGAATGAAAAACTGTTTTTT. This translates into CASSARDSKNEKLFF.